This T cell receptor beta chain appears in the sequencing data of a study of a mutant IDH1 vaccine in newly diagnosed glioma. Study information: The treated group averaged 40.4 years old and was roughly 60% male, roughly 38% female.

The germline CDR1 and CDR2 sequences are SGHRS and YFSETQ. Unmatched junction bases numbered 6, after V lost 0 bases and J lost 1 base. CDR3 length: 19 amino acids. The assay was immunoSEQ multiplex PCR, and TCRdb's table has in-frame clones only and misses some. The data contain fewer than 75,000 clones, around 84% of them singletons. Regarding this clone: Its target is not known.

This sample's time point: week 11, during vaccination. One vaccine dose held 300 ug of mutant IDH1 20-mer peptide and came with topical imiquimod. This rearrangement joins TRBV5-1 to TRBJ2-3; 15 nucleotides match TRBD2. This TCR derives from a woman in her forties or fifties with glioma. The sample in question was PBMCs, obtained from a glioma patient whose treatment included an IDH1 peptide vaccine. In nucleotides, the CDR3 is TGCGCCAGCAGCTTGGAAGGGACTAGCGGGGGGAAGGGCACAGATACGCAGTATTTT. Its protein is CASSLEGTSGGKGTDTQYF. The full variable domain, with the rest looked up from reference TRBV5-1 and TRBJ2-3, is KAGVTQTPRYLIKTRGQQVTLSCSPISGHRSVSWYQQTPGQGLQFLFEYFSETQRNKGNFPGRFSGRQFSNSRSEMNVSTLELGDSALYLCASSLEGTSGGKGTDTQYFGPGTRLTVL.